Detailed here is one T cell receptor beta chain. This entry belongs to a study of shared clonotypes between healthy human individuals. This CDR3 spans 12 amino acids. Looked up from germline, CDR1 is LGHNT and CDR2 is FRNRAP. Trimming left V 6 bases short and J 1 base short, with 7 bases between. Some clones are missing from TCRdb's copy, which holds only in-frame ones; the method was immunoSEQ multiplex PCR. Among fewer than 550,000 clones listed, 75% to 80% were seen once. The chain employs TRBV12-5 and TRBJ2-7, with D tentatively TRBD2 (6 bases). The origin of this receptor is a woman between 40 and 55 years old in good health. Some clones in this sample may be carry-over from other donors' samples. The sequenced sample consisted of PBMCs. The CDR3 DNA sequence: TGTGCTAGTGGCCGGGAGTCCTACGAGCAGTACTTC. It is translated as CASGRESYEQYF.